This TCR beta chain was found in a study of blood T cell repertoires in COVID-19. Study details: Acute and convalescent COVID-19 samples came from the United States, Italy and Spain. Sources were T cells, B-cell-depleted T cells, or PBMCs; the material itself was cDNA or gDNA.

The CDR3 has 14 residues. The germline V gene encodes CDR1 MDHEN and CDR2 SYDVKM. Trimming removed 7 bases at V and 4 bases at J, with 17 bases between. Here immunoSEQ multiplex PCR was the method, and the copy in TCRdb shows in-frame clones only, minus some. Among roughly 70,000 clones listed, approximately 89% were seen once. The chain recombines TRBV28 with TRBJ2-7; D perhaps matches TRBD1 (5 bases). The sample comprised peripheral blood. The clonotype comes from a woman aged 55-69 years with active COVID-19. In nucleotides, the CDR3 is TGTGCCAGCATCCCCCAGGGATCGTGGTACGAGCAGTACTTC. Translating it yields CASIPQGSWYEQYF.